This T cell receptor (beta chain) was captured by sequencing in a study of cytomegalovirus exposure and HLA in healthy donors. Study-level results: Looking again later, the authors saw that most CMV-associated TCR beta chains seemed HLA-restricted.

As concerns this clone: Its antigen remains unknown.

The V gene lost 5 bases and the J gene lost 7 bases, with 20 bases spanning the gap. Germline V lookup: CDR1 SGHTA, CDR2 FQGTGA. The CDR3 contains 15 residues. Both 60 Vbeta primers and 13 Jbeta primers went into the PCR. TCRdb keeps only in-frame clones here, not all; method: immunoSEQ multiplex PCR. There are approximately 120,000 clones in the sample; 70% to 80% occur only once, and roughly 3.1% lies in the top ten. What was sequenced was PBMCs. The chain has TRBV7-3 and TRBJ1-1; perhaps TRBD1 as D (5 bases). This receptor was obtained from a man aged 25-40 years in good health and CMV-seronegative. The CDR3 nucleotides read TGTGCCAGCAGCCGGAACCGGGGGGTAATCTGTGAAGCTTTCTTT. Protein sequence: CASSRNRGVICEAFF.